These T cell receptor beta chains were read from a single sample in a study of OX40 agonist ivuxolimab in advanced cancers. The assay was immunoSEQ multiplex PCR, and TCRdb's table has in-frame clones only and misses some. The data contain 15,000 to 20,000 clones, 75% to 90% of them singletons. This sample comprised CD4+ or CD8+ T cells sorted from blood, obtained in a trial of the OX40 agonist ivuxolimab. The receptors come from an adult with an advanced solid tumor such as melanoma, head and neck, liver or kidney cancer. CDR3s include the opening cysteine and the closing phenylalanine or tryptophan. D genes are given only for firm matches. Size is stated for part of the rows, as once, few or many counts, or as a class when the clone is expanded.

TRBV4-1	15	NA	TRBJ1-4	NA	TGCGCCAGCAGCCAAGATCCACAGGGTGGAGAAAAACTGTTTTTT	CASSQDPQGGEKLFF
TRBV2	15	once	TRBJ2-7	NA	TGTGCCAGCAGTGCCGGGGGCGCGGGGAGCGACGAGCAGTACTTC	CASSAGGAGSDEQYF
TRBV19	15	NA	TRBJ2-7	TRBD1	TGTGCCAGTAGGACCTGGGACAGGGCCGGGCACGAGCAGTACTTC	CASRTWDRAGHEQYF
TRBV18	13	NA	TRBJ2-5	NA	TGTGCCAGCTCACCGGGACTCCAAGAGACCCAGTACTTC	CASSPGLQETQYF
TRBV5-1	14	NA	TRBJ2-1	NA	TGCGCCAGCAGCTTGGATCGGGACGGCAATGAGCAGTTCTTC	CASSLDRDGNEQFF
TRBV20-1	11	once	TRBJ2-7	NA	TGCAGTGCTAGCCCGGCCACGGAGCAGTACTTC	CSASPATEQYF
TRBV10-3	16	NA	TRBJ2-5	NA	TGTGCCATCGCGGAGGCCCCAAGGAGCGGACAAGAGACCCAGTACTTC	CAIAEAPRSGQETQYF
TRBV9	17	once	TRBJ1-4	NA	TGTGCCAGCAGCGTAGGGGGCTTAGTCGCAACTAATGAAAAACTGTTTTTT	CASSVGGLVATNEKLFF
TRBV4-3	13	once	TRBJ2-7	TRBD2	TGCGCCAGCAGCGCTCATAGCGGGTACGAGCAGTACTTC	CASSAHSGYEQYF
TRBV7-2	13	NA	TRBJ2-5	NA	TGTGCCAGCAGCTTAGCAGTGGAGGAGACCCAGTACTTC	CASSLAVEETQYF
TRBV5-1	16	once	TRBJ2-6	NA	TGCGCCAGCAGCTTATCCCTGGCCTCTGGGGCCAACGTCCTGACTTTC	CASSLSLASGANVLTF
TRBV5-1	14	few	TRBJ2-7	NA	TGCGCCAGCAGCTTTATGGGGGCGGCCTACGAGCAGTACTTC	CASSFMGAAYEQYF